This paragraph reports one T cell receptor beta chain. Its antigen is still unknown. This entry comes from a study of cytomegalovirus exposure and HLA in healthy donors. Study overall: Earlier sequencing of around 190 million T cells yielded 95 million to 120 million unique TCR beta sequences. The study, taken as a whole, reports: Several of the most significant clusters were apparently associated with common viral pathogens in a later analysis. In a later analysis, an Asian-associated ancestry cluster reportedly showed fewer N-insertions than the approximately 640-donor mean. A later analysis linked a missense variant in DCLRE1C to the trimming of TCR beta V and J genes.

The PCR was carried out with 60 Vbeta primers and 13 Jbeta primers. Clones were sequenced by immunoSEQ multiplex PCR, and TCRdb holds only the in-frame ones, with some missing. The table shows roughly 120,000 clones, with over 60% occurring only once. V lost 2 bases, J lost 7 bases, and 15 bases lay in between. The CDR3 extends over 16 amino acids. CDR1 and CDR2 (germline): MNHNS, SASEGT. V usage is TRBV6-1 and J usage is TRBJ1-6; D is ambiguous. The receptor was derived from a man in his 60s in good health and CMV-seropositive. The source material was PBMCs. The CDR3 sequence: CASSEFGQRPNSPLHF. The CDR3 DNA is TGTGCCAGCAGTGAATTTGGGCAGAGACCGAATTCACCCCTCCACTTT.